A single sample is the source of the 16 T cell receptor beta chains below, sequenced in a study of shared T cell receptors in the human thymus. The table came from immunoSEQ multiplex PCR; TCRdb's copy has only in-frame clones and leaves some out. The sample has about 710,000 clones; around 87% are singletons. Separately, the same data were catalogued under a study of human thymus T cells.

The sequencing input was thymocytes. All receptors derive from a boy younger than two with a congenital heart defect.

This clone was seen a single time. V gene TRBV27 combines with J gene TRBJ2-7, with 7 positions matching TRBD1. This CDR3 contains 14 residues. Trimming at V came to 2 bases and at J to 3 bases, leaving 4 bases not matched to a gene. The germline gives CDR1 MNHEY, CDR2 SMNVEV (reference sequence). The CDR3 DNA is TGTGCCAGCAGTTTAGAGGGACAGCTCTACGAGCAGTACTTC. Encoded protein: CASSLEGQLYEQYF.

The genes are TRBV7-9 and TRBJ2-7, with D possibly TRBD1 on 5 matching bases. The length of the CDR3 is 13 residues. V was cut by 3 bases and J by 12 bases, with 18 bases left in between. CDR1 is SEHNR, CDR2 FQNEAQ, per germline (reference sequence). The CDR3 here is CASSFEKCSRAYF. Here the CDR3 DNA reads TGTGCCAGCAGCTTCGAAAAGTGTAGCAGGGCGTACTTC.

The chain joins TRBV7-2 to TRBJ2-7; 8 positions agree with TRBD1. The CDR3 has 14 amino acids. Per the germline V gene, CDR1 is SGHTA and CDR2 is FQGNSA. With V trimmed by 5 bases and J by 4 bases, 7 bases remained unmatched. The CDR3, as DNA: TGTGCCAGCAGCCCTACAGGGGGTATTTACGAGCAGTACTTC. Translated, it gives CASSPTGGIYEQYF.

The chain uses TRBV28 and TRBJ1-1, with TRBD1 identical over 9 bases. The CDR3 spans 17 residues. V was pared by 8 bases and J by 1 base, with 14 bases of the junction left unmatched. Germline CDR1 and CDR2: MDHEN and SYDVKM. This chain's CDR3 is CASRKPGQGVENTEAFF. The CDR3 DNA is TGTGCCAGCCGTAAACCGGGACAGGGTGTCGAGAACACTGAAGCTTTCTTT.

The CDR3 protein is CASSYNRAGSHGYTF. DNA of the CDR3: TGTGCCAGCAGTTACAACCGCGCAGGATCTCATGGCTACACCTTC. This chain joins TRBV6-5 and TRBJ1-2; no definite D call. V dropped 2 bases and J dropped 6 bases, with 16 bases sitting between them. There are 15 residues in the CDR3. Germline loops: CDR1 MNHEY, CDR2 SVGAGI.

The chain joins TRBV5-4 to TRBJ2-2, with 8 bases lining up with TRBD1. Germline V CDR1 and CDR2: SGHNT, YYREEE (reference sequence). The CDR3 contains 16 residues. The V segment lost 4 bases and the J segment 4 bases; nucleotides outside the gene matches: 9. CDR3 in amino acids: CASSGRTTGVTGELFF. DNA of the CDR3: TGTGCCAGCAGCGGCCGAACGACAGGGGTCACCGGGGAGCTGTTTTTT.

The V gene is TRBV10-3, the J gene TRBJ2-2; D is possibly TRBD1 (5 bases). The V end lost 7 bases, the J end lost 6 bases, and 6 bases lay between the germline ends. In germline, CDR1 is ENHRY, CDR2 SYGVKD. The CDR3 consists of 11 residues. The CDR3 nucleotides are TGTGCCATCACAGGGTCCGGGGAGCTGTTTTTT. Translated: CAITGSGELFF.

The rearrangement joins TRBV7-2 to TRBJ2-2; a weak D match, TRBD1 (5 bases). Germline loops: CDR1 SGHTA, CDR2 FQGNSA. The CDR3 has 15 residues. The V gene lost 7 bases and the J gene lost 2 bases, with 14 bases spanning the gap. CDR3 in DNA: TGTGCCAGCATAACCGTCAGGGAAAACACCGGGGAGCTGTTTTTT. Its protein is CASITVRENTGELFF.

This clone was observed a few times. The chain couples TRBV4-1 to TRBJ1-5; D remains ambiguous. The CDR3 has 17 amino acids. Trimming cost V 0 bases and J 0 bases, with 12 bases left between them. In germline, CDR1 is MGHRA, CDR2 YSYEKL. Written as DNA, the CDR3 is TGCGCCAGCAGCCAAGAAGTTCCAGAGGATAGCAATCAGCCCCAGCATTTT. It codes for CASSQEVPEDSNQPQHF.

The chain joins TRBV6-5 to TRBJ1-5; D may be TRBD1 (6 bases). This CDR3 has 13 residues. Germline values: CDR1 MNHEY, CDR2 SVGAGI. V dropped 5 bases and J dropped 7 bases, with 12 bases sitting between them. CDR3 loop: CASSRTGCQPQHF. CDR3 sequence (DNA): TGTGCCAGCAGTAGAACAGGGTGCCAGCCCCAGCATTTT.

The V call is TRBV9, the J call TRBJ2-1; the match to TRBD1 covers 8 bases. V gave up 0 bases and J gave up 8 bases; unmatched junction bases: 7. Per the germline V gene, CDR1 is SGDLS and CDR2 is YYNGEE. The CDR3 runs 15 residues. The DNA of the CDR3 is TGTGCCAGCAGCGTAGCTGCAGGGGGCCGATATGAGCAGTTCTTC. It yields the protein CASSVAAGGRYEQFF.

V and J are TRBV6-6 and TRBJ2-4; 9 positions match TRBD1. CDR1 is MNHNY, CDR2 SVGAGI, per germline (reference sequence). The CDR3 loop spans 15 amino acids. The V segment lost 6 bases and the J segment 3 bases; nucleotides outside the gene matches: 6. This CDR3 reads CASSRTGVGKNIQYF. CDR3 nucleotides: TGTGCCAGCAGCCGGACAGGGGTAGGCAAAAACATTCAGTACTTC.

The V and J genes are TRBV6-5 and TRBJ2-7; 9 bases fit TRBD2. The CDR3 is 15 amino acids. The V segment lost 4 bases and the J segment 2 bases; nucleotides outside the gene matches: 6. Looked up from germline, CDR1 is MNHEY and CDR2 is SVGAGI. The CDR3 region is CASSWRSGRTYEQYF. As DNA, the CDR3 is TGTGCCAGCAGTTGGAGGAGCGGGAGGACCTACGAGCAGTACTTC.

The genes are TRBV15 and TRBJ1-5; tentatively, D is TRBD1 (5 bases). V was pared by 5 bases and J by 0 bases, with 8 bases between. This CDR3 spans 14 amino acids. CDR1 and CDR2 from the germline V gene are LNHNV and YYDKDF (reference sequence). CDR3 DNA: TGTGCCACCAGCCAGGGTGGTAGCAATCAGCCCCAGCATTTT. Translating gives CATSQGGSNQPQHF.

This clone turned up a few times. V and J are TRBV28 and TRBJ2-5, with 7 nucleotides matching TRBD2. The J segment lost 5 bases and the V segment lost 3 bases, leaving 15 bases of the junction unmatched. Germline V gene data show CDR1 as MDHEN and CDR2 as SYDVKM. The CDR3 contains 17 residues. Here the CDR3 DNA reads TGTGCCAGCAGTTTCGCGCTAGCGGAGCCCCACGGGGAGACCCAGTACTTC. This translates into CASSFALAEPHGETQYF.

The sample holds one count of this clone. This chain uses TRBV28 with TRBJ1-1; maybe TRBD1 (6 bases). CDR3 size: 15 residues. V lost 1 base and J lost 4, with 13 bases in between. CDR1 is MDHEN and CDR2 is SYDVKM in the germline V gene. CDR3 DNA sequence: TGTGCCAGCAGTTTATTAGGACAGATGGGCACTGAAGCTTTCTTT. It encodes CASSLLGQMGTEAFF.